The T cell receptor (beta chain) under discussion was sequenced for a study of blood T cells in healthy people across ages. The CDR3 sequence is 15 residues long. With 2 bases clipped from V and 5 bases from J, the junction kept 6 bases outside the gene matches. The germline CDR1 and CDR2 sequences are MNHEY and SVGAGI. Primed by a sample-barcoded 5' primer and a J-beta primer mix, a second PCR proceeded for 7 to 11 cycles. Carrying 12 random nucleotides, a template-switch adaptor labeled each individual cDNA molecule. TCRdb called the 5' RACE reads again in MiXCR, with one record for every CDR3 protein. The sample holds hundreds of thousands of distinct CDR3 sequences, roughly 44% seen once. Each sample gave at least 7 million isolated PBMCs.

This receptor was taken from a man aged 55 to 70 in good health. The chain links TRBV6-5 to TRBJ2-3; 8 nucleotides agree with TRBD1. Source material: blood. The CDR3 coding sequence is TGTGCCAGCAGTTACACCCACGACAGGGGAGATACGCAGTATTTT. The encoded protein is CASSYTHDRGDTQYF.